Sequencing of this TCR beta chain was carried out in a study of T-cell reconstitution after alpha-beta-depleted transplantation in children. Study outcomes and limitations: Newly produced T cells mostly accounted for T-cell counts and diversity one year post-transplant. Expanded graft clones, several hundred of them, were reportedly the source of alpha-beta T cells about two months after transplant. The high TCRbeta diversity at day 60 in some patients came from surviving recipient T cells and thymic progenitors.

TCRbeta library construction was performed incorporating unique molecular identifiers. TCRdb re-analysed the PCR reads in MiXCR, keeping a single row per CDR3 protein. Among about 310,000 distinct CDR3 sequences, around 20% were seen once, and the ten largest hold approximately 10%. V was pared by 2 bases and J by 6 bases, with 7 bases between. CDR3 size: 12 residues. Per the germline V gene, CDR1 is MNHEY and CDR2 is SVGAGI. Regarding this clonotype: Its cognate antigen is unknown.

The chain has TRBV6-5 and TRBJ1-1; a weak D match, TRBD1 (5 bases). The TCR originated in a male patient younger than 18 who had a stem cell transplant for acute lymphoblastic leukemia, so the T cells may come from the graft donor. Source: PBMCs, mostly from graft donor cells, taken 180 days after TCRalphabeta/CD19-depleted stem cell transplant. The CDR3 coding sequence is TGTGCCAGCAGTTACCGGGGGTCTGAAGCTTTCTTT. Encoded protein: CASSYRGSEAFF.